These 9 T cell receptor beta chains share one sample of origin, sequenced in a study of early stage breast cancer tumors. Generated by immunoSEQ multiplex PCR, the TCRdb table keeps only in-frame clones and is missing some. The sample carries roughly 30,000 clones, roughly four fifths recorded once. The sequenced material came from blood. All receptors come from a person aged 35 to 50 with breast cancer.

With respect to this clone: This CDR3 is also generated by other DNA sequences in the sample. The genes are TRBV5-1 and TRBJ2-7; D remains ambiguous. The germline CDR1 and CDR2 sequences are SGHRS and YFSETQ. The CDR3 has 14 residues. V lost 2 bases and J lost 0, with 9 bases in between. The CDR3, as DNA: TGCGCCAGCAGCTTTGACTGGGACTCCTACGAGCAGTACTTC. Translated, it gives CASSFDWDSYEQYF.

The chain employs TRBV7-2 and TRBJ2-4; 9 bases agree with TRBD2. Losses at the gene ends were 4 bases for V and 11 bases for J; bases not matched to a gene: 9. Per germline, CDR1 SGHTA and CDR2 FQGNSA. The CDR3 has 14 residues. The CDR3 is CASSSLLAGGFQYF. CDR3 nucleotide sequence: TGTGCCAGCAGCTCCCTACTAGCGGGCGGTTTTCAGTACTTC. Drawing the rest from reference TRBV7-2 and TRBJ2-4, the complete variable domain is GAGVSQSPSNKVTEKGKDVELRCDPISGHTALYWYRQSLGQGLEFLIYFQGNSAPDKSGLPSDRFSAERTGGSVSTLTIQRTQQEDSAVYLCASSSLLAGGFQYFGAGTRLSVL.

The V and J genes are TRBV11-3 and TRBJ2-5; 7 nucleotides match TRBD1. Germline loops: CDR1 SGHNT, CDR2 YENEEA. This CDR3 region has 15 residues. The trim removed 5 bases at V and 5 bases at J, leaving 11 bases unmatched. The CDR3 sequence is CASSPGALQGETQYF. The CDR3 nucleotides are TGTGCCAGCAGCCCCGGGGCACTACAGGGGGAGACCCAGTACTTC.

The CDR3 bases are TGTGCCAGCAGGGACGGACTAGCGGATTACAATGAGCAGTTCTTC. Translating it yields CASRDGLADYNEQFF. The chain carries TRBV6-1 and TRBJ2-1, with TRBD2 matching 10 bases. J lost 4 bases, V lost 6 bases, and 6 bases had no gene match. Germline values: CDR1 MNHNS, CDR2 SASEGT. The length of the CDR3 is 15 residues.

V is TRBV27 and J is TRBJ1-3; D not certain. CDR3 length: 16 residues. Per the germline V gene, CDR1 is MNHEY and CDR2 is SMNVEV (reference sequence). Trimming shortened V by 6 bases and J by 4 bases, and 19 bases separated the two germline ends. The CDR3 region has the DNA TGTGCCAGCAGCCCACGACCGGAGCCGGGGGGAAACACCATATATTTT. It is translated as CASSPRPEPGGNTIYF.

CDR3: CASSEGAGEQYF. The CDR3 coding sequence is TGTGCCAGCAGTGAGGGGGCCGGAGAGCAGTACTTC. J is TRBJ2-7 and V is TRBV7-6, with TRBD1 identical over 7 bases. Germline V gene lookup returns CDR1 SGHVS and CDR2 FNYEAQ. The CDR3 totals 12 residues. After removal of 6 bases from V and 7 bases from J, the junction contained 6 bases not matched to a gene.

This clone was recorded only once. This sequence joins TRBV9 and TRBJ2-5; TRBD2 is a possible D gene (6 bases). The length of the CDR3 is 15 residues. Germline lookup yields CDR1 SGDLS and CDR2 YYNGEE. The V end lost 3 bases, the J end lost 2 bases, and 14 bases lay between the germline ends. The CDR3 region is CASSDGPGRQETQYF. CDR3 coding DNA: TGTGCCAGCAGCGACGGGCCAGGGAGGCAAGAGACCCAGTACTTC.

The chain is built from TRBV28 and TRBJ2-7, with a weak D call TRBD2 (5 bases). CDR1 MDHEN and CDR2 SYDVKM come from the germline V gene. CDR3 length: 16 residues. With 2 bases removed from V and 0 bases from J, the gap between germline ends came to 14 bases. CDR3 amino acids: CASSLRVRVSSYEQYF. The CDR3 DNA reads TGTGCCAGCAGTTTACGGGTGCGGGTTAGCTCCTACGAGCAGTACTTC. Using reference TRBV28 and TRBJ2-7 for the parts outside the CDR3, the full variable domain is DVKVTQSSRYLVKRTGEKVFLECVQDMDHENMFWYRQDPGLGLRLIYFSYDVKMKEKGDIPEGYSVSREKKERFSLILESASTNQTSMYLCASSLRVRVSSYEQYFGPGTRLTVT.

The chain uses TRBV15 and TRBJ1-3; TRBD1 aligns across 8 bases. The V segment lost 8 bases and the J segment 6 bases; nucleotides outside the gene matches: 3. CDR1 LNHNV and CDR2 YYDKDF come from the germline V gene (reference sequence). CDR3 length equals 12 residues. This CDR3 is CATAQGANTIYF. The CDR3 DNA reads TGTGCCACCGCCCAGGGGGCAAACACCATATATTTT.